Many counts were recorded for the clone carrying this T cell receptor beta chain. What it binds is unknown. This sample is drawn from a study of T cells after yellow fever vaccination. TCRdb reprocessed the 5' RACE reads with MiXCR, giving one entry per CDR3 protein. The sample holds about 260,000 distinct CDR3 sequences, about 3.7% seen once. General study results and limits: Only a small proportion of the clonotypes turned up in both the CD4 and the CD8 compartments, likely arising from convergent recombination.

V was shortened by 5 bases and J by 7 bases, with 12 bases between the two germline ends. From germline, CDR1 is SGHTA and CDR2 FQGNSA. The CDR3 covers 14 residues. V and J are TRBV7-2 and TRBJ1-6; D unresolved. This clonotype was sampled from a man in his late teens or twenties who received the YFV17D yellow fever vaccine. Material: PBMCs, obtained 15 days after the yellow fever booster vaccination. The CDR3 DNA follows: TGTGCCAGCAGCCCCCGGGCACAAAATTCACCCCTCCACTTT. Translation gives CASSPRAQNSPLHF.